This TCR beta chain was identified during a study of cytomegalovirus exposure and HLA in healthy donors. Study in general: Approximately 180 million T cells yielded around 100 million unique TCR beta sequences, as an earlier analysis found. Study-wide results and limits: Reports indicated that the classifier achieved high specificity and sensitivity in diagnosing cytomegalovirus status.

PCR amplification relied on 60 Vbeta primers (plus 13 Jbeta primers). Produced via immunoSEQ multiplex PCR; TCRdb's table is partial and in-frame only. The sample records around 150,000 clones, around 76% being singletons. A word on this clone: What it binds is not known.

V was trimmed by 2 bases and J by 6 bases, leaving 10 bases between them. Germline CDR1 is KGHSH and CDR2 is LQKENI. The length of the CDR3 is 13 residues. Sequenced: PBMCs. The chain joins TRBV18 to TRBJ1-2; no definite D call. This receptor was taken from a girl aged 10-17 years in good health and CMV-seropositive. In DNA, the CDR3 is TGTGCCAGCTCACCATCGGAGTGGGATGGCTACACCTTC. This encodes CASSPSEWDGYTF. The full variable domain, completed using reference TRBV18 and TRBJ1-2, is NAGVMQNPRHLVRRRGQEARLRCSPMKGHSHVYWYRQLPEEGLKFMVYLQKENIIDESGMPKERFSAEFPKEGPSILRIQQVVRGDSAAYFCASSPSEWDGYTFGSGTRLTVV.